This TCR beta chain was recovered during a study of human T cells and chemical hapten exposure. Whole-study context: 2% DPC was applied to roughly 2 cm by roughly 2 cm of upper inner arm skin for sensitization.

This clonotype has at least ten counts. No DNA is shown, since the ends of the CDR3 on it are uncertain; the CDR3 is the one TCRdb lists. The CDR3 adds up to 15 amino acids, both ends counted. Specified time point: pre-sensitization, week 0. The treatment here: therapeutic diphenylcyclopropenone sensitization with weekly scalp DPC. One entry per CDR3 protein results from TCRdb running MiXCR on the RACE reads. The sample contains a few hundred thousand distinct CDR3 sequences, roughly 6% of which appear only once. The clonotype comes from a woman aged 18-29 years with alopecia areata. Some clones in this sample may be carry-over from other donors' samples. The J gene is TRBJ2-5, the V gene TRBV12-3 or TRBV12-4. The specimen was whole blood, collected in connection with sensitization to the hapten diphenylcyclopropenone (DPC). The CDR3: CASSSSAGPQETQYF.